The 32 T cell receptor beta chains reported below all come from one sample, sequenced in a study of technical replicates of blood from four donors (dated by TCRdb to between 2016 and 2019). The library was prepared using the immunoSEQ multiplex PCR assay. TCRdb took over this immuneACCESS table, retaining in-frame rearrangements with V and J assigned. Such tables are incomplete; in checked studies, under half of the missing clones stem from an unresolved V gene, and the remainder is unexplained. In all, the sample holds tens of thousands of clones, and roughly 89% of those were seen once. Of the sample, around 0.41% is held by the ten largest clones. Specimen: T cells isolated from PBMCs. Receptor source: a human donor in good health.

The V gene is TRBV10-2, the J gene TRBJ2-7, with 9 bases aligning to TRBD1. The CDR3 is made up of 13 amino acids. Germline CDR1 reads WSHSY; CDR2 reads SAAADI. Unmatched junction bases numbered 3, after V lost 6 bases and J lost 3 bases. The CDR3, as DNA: TGCGCCAGCAGGGGACAGGGCTACTACGAGCAGTACTTC. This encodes CASRGQGYYEQYF.

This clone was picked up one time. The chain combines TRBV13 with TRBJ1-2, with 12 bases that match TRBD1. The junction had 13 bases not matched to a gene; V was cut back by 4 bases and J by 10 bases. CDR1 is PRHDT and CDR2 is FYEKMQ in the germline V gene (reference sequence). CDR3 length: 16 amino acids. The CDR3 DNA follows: TGTGCCAGCAGCTCGGGACAGGGGGCGCGATCGCTGTCCTACACCTTC. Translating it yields CASSSGQGARSLSYTF.

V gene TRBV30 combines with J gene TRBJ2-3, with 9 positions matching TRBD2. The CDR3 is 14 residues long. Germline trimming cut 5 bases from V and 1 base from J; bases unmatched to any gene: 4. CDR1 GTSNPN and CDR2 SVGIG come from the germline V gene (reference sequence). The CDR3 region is CAWGLATGTDTQYF. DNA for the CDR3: TGTGCCTGGGGACTAGCGACGGGCACAGATACGCAGTATTTT. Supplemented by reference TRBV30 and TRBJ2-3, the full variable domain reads SQTIHQWPATLVQPVGSPLSLECTVEGTSNPNLYWYRQAAGRGLQLLFYSVGIGQISSEVPQNLSASRPQDRQFILSSKKLLLSDSGFYLCAWGLATGTDTQYFGPGTRLTVL.

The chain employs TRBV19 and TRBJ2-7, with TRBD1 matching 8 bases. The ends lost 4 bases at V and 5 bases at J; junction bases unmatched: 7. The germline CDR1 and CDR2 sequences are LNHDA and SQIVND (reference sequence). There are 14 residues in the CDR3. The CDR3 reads CASSTGTGPHEQYF. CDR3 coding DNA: TGTGCCAGTAGTACCGGGACAGGACCTCACGAGCAGTACTTC. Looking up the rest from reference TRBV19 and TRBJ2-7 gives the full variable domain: DGGITQSPKYLFRKEGQNVTLSCEQNLNHDAMYWYRQDPGQGLRLIYYSQIVNDFQKGDIAEGYSVSREKKESFPLTVTSAQKNPTAFYLCASSTGTGPHEQYFGPGTRLTVT.

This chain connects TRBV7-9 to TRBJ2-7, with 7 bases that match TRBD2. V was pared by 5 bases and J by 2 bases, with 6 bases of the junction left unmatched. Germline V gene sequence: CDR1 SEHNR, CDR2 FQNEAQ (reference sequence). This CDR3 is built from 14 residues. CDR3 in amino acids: CASSPSGLTYEQYF. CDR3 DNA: TGTGCCAGCAGCCCTAGCGGTCTTACCTACGAGCAGTACTTC.

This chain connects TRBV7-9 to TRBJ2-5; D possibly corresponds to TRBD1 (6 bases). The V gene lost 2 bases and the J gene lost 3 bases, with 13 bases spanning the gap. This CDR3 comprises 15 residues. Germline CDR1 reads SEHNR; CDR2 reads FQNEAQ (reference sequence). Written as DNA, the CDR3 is TGTGCCAGCAGCTTATTAAACAGGGTCGAAGAGACCCAGTACTTC. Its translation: CASSLLNRVEETQYF.

The chain's CDR3 is CASSPMGYTEAFF. CDR3 coding DNA: TGTGCCAGCAGCCCGATGGGCTACACTGAAGCTTTCTTT. The chain employs TRBV6-5 and TRBJ1-1, with D unresolved. This CDR3 is built from 13 residues. The germline gives CDR1 MNHEY, CDR2 SVGAGI. The V and J ends lost 6 bases and 3 bases respectively, with 11 bases between them.

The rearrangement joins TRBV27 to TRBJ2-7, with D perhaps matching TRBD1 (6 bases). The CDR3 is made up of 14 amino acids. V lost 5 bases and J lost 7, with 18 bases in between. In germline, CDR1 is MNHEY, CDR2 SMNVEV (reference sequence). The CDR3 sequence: CASSPLWQGQEQYF. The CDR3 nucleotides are TGTGCCAGCAGTCCTTTATGGCAGGGACAAGAGCAGTACTTC.

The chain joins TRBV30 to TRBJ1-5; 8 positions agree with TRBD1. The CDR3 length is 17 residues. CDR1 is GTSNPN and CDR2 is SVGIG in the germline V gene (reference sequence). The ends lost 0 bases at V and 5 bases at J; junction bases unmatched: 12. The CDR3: CAWSVLSPGGLYQPQHF. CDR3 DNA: TGTGCCTGGAGTGTACTAAGCCCAGGGGGCTTATATCAGCCCCAGCATTTT.

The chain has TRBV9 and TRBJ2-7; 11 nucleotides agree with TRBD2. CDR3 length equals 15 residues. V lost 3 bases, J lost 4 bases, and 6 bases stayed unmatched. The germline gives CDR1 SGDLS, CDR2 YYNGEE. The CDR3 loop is CASSEGLADFYEQYF. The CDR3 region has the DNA TGTGCCAGCAGCGAGGGACTAGCGGACTTTTACGAGCAGTACTTC. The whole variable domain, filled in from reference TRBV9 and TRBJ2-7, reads DSGVTQTPKHLITATGQRVTLRCSPRSGDLSVYWYQQSLDQGLQFLIQYYNGEERAKGNILERFSAQQFPDLHSELNLSSLELGDSALYFCASSEGLADFYEQYFGPGTRLTVT.

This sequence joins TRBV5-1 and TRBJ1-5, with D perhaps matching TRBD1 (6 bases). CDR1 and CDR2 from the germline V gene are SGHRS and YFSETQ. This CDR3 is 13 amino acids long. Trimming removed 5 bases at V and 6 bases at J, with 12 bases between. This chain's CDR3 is CASRKGGVQPQHF. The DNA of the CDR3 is TGCGCCAGCAGAAAAGGGGGGGTTCAGCCCCAGCATTTT.

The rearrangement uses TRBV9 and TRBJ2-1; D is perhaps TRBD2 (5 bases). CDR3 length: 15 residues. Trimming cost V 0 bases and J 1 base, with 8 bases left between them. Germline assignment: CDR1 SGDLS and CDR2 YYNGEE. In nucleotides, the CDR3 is TGTGCCAGCAGCGTAGAGGGAGTTTCCTACAATGAGCAGTTCTTC. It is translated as CASSVEGVSYNEQFF. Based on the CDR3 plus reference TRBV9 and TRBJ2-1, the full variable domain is DSGVTQTPKHLITATGQRVTLRCSPRSGDLSVYWYQQSLDQGLQFLIQYYNGEERAKGNILERFSAQQFPDLHSELNLSSLELGDSALYFCASSVEGVSYNEQFFGPGTRLTVL.

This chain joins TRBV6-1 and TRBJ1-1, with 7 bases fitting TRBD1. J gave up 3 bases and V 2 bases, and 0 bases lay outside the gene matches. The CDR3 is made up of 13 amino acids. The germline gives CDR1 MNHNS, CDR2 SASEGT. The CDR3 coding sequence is TGTGCCAGCAGTGAACAGGGGGACACTGAAGCTTTCTTT. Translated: CASSEQGDTEAFF.

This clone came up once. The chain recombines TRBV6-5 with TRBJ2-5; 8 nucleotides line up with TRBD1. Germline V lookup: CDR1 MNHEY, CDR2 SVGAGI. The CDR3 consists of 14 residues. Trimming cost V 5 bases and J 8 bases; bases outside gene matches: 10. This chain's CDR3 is CASSLRGPYDTQYF. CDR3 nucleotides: TGTGCCAGCAGTCTCAGGGGGCCCTATGATACCCAGTACTTC.

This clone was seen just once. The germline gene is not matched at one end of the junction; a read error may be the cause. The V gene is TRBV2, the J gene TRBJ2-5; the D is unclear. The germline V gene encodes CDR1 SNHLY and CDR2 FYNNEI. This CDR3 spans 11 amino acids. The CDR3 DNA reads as TGTGCCAGCAGGGATAGACTTTACCCGGACTTC. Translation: CASRDRLYPDF.

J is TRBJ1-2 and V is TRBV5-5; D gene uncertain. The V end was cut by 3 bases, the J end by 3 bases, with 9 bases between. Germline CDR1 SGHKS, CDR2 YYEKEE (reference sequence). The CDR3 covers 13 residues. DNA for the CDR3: TGTGCCAGCAGCTACCGACGGGACTATGGCTACACCTTC. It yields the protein CASSYRRDYGYTF.

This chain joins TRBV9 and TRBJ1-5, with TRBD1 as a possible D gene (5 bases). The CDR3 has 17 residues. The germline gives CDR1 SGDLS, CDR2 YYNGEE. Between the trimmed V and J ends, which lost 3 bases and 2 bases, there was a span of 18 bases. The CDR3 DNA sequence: TGTGCCAGCAGCGGTGACAGCCCCGACAGTCGCAATCAGCCCCAGCATTTT. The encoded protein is CASSGDSPDSRNQPQHF.

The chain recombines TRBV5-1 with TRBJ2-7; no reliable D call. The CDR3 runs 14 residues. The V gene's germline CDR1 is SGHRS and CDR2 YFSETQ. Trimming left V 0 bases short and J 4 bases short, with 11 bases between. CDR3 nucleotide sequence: TGCGCCAGCAGCTTGGACGCGACAATATACGAGCAGTACTTC. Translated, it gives CASSLDATIYEQYF. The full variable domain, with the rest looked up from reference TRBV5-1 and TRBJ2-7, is KAGVTQTPRYLIKTRGQQVTLSCSPISGHRSVSWYQQTPGQGLQFLFEYFSETQRNKGNFPGRFSGRQFSNSRSEMNVSTLELGDSALYLCASSLDATIYEQYFGPGTRLTVT.

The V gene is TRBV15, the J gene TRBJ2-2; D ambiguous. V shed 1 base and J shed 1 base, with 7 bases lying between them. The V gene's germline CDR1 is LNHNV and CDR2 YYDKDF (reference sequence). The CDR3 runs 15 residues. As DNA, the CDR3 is TGTGCCACCAGCAGAGTGGCCCTGAACACCGGGGAGCTGTTTTTT. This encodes CATSRVALNTGELFF.

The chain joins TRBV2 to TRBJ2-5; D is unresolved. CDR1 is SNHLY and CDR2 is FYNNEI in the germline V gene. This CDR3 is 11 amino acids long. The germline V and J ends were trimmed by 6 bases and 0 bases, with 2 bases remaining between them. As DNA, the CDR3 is TGTGCCAGCAGCAACCAAGAGACCCAGTACTTC. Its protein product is CASSNQETQYF.

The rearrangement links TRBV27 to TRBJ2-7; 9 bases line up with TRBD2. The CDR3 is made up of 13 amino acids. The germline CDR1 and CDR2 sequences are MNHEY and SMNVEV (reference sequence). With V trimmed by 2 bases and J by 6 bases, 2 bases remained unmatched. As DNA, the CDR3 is TGTGCCAGCAGTTTAGCGGGAGGGGGCGAGCAGTACTTC. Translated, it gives CASSLAGGGEQYF.

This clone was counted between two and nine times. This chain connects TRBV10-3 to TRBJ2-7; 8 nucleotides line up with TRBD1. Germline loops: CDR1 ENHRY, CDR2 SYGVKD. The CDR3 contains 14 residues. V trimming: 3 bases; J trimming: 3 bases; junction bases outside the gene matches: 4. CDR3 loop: CAISDPGTGYEQYF. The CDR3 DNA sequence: TGTGCCATCAGTGATCCCGGGACAGGCTACGAGCAGTACTTC.

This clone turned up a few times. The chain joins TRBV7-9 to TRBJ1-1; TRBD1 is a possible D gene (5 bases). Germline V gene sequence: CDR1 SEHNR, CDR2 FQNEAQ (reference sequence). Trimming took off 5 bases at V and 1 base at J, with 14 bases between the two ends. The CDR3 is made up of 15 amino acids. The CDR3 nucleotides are TGTGCCAGCAGCCATGAGACAGCGGGGAACACTGAAGCTTTCTTT. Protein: CASSHETAGNTEAFF.

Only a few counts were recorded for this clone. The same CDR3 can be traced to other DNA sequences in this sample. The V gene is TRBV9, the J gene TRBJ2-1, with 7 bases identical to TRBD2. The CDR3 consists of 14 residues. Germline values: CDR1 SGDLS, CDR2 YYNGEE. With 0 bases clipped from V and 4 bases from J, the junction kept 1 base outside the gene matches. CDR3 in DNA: TGTGCCAGCAGCGTAGGCGGGAGATACAATGAGCAGTTCTTC. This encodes CASSVGGRYNEQFF.

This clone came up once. The CDR3 loop reads CASSLSGSSYNEQFF. The CDR3 DNA is TGTGCCAGCAGCCTTAGCGGGAGCTCCTACAATGAGCAGTTCTTC. The gene calls are TRBV5-4 and TRBJ2-1; 9 bases match TRBD2. This CDR3 comprises 15 residues. The germline V gene has CDR1 SGHNT and CDR2 YYREEE (reference sequence). Losses at the gene ends were 4 bases for V and 0 bases for J; bases not matched to a gene: 2. The complete variable domain, with remaining parts taken from reference TRBV5-4 and TRBJ2-1, reads ETGVTQSPTHLIKTRGQQVTLRCSSQSGHNTVSWYQQALGQGPQFIFQYYREEENGRGNFPPRFSGLQFPNYSSELNVNALELDDSALYLCASSLSGSSYNEQFFGPGTRLTVL.

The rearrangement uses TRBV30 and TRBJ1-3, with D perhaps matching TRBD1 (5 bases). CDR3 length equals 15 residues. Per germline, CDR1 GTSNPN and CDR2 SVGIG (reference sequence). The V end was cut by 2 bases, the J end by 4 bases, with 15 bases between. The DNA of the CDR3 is TGTGCCTGGAGTCCGTGGGGGGGTTCGGGAAACACCATATATTTT. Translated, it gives CAWSPWGGSGNTIYF.

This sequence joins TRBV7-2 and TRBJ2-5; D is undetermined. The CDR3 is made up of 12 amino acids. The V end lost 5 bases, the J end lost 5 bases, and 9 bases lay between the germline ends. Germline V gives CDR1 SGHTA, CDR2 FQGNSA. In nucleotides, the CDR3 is TGTGCCAGCAGCCTCCTCTCGGAGACCCAGTACTTC. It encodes CASSLLSETQYF.

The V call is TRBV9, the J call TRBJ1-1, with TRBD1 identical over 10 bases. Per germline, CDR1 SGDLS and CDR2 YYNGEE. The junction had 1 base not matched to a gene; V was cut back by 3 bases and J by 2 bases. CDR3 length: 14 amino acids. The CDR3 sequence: CASSGDRGNTEAFF. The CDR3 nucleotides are TGTGCCAGCAGCGGGGACAGGGGTAACACTGAAGCTTTCTTT.

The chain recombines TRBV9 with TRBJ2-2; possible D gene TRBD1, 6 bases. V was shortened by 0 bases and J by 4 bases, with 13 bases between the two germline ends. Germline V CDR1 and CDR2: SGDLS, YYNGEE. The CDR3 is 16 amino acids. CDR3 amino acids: CASSVDRQAGTGELFF. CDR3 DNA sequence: TGTGCCAGCAGCGTAGACCGACAGGCCGGCACCGGGGAGCTGTTTTTT.

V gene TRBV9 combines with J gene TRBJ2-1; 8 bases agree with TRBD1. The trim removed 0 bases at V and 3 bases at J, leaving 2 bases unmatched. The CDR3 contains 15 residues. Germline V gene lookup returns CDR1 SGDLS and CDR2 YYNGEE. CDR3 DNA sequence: TGTGCCAGCAGCGTAGCAGGGGGCCTCTACAATGAGCAGTTCTTC. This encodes CASSVAGGLYNEQFF.

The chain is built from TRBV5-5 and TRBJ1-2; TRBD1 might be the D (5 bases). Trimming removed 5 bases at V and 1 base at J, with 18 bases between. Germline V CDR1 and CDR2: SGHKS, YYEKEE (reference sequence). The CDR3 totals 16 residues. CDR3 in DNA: TGTGCCAGCAGACGAGGGACTCCCCGCGTTAACTATGGCTACACCTTC. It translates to CASRRGTPRVNYGYTF.

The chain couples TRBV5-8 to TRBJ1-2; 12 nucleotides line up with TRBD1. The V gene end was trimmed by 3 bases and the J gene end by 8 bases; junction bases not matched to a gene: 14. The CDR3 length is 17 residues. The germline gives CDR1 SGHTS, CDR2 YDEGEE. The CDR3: CASSSTTEGQGARGYTF. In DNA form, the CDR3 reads TGTGCCAGCAGCTCCACAACCGAGGGACAGGGGGCGCGGGGCTACACCTTC.